Shown below are 18 T cell receptor beta chains from a single sample sequenced in a study of blood T cell repertoires in COVID-19. The data were produced by immunoSEQ multiplex PCR, yet TCRdb's version contains in-frame clones alone and is incomplete. The sample records 130,000 to 150,000 clones, 87% being singletons. Source material: PBMCs or T cells enriched from blood (not recorded which). All receptors derive from a middle-aged woman who had been exposed to COVID-19.

The chain uses TRBV19 and TRBJ1-2; 9 nucleotides match TRBD1. The CDR3 is 16 residues long. J was trimmed by 5 bases and V by 2 bases; bases with no gene match: 9. In germline, CDR1 is LNHDA, CDR2 SQIVND (reference sequence). Written as DNA, the CDR3 is TGTGCCAGTAGTATAAACCTCCGGGGACAGGGTTATGGCTACACCTTC. This translates into CASSINLRGQGYGYTF. The full variable domain, completed using reference TRBV19 and TRBJ1-2, is DGGITQSPKYLFRKEGQNVTLSCEQNLNHDAMYWYRQDPGQGLRLIYYSQIVNDFQKGDIAEGYSVSREKKESFPLTVTSAQKNPTAFYLCASSINLRGQGYGYTFGSGTRLTVV.

CDR3 bases: TGTGCCAGCAGAAACCAGGGGACAGATACGCAGTATTTT. Protein: CASRNQGTDTQYF. The chain links TRBV2 to TRBJ2-3; D possibly corresponds to TRBD1 (6 bases). The CDR3 extends over 13 amino acids. Germline CDR1 is SNHLY and CDR2 is FYNNEI. V was cut by 6 bases and J by 3 bases, with 10 bases left in between. Full variable domain (rest looked up from reference TRBV2 and TRBJ2-3): EPEVTQTPSHQVTQMGQEVILRCVPISNHLYFYWYRQILGQKVEFLVSFYNNEISEKSEIFDDQFSVERPDGSNFTLKIRSTKLEDSAMYFCASRNQGTDTQYFGPGTRLTVL.

Here the CDR3 reads CASSPTGEGTGYSPLHF. The CDR3 nucleotides read TGTGCCAGCTCCCCAACTGGTGAAGGGACAGGGTATTCACCCCTCCACTTT. The V gene is TRBV18, the J gene TRBJ1-6; 9 nucleotides agree with TRBD1. The CDR3 covers 17 residues. The V gene's germline CDR1 is KGHSH and CDR2 LQKENI. V lost 6 bases, J lost 8 bases, and 14 bases stayed unmatched. The full variable domain, in which reference TRBV18 and TRBJ1-6 provide the parts outside the CDR3, is NAGVMQNPRHLVRRRGQEARLRCSPMKGHSHVYWYRQLPEEGLKFMVYLQKENIIDESGMPKERFSAEFPKEGPSILRIQQVVRGDSAAYFCASSPTGEGTGYSPLHFGNGTRLTVT.

The J gene is TRBJ1-6, the V gene TRBV19; tentative D call: TRBD1 (6 bases). The CDR3 contains 18 residues. The germline V and J ends were trimmed by 3 bases and 6 bases, with 21 bases remaining between them. In germline, CDR1 is LNHDA, CDR2 SQIVND (reference sequence). The CDR3 reads CASSIGGPGALSNSPLHF. The CDR3 nucleotides read TGTGCCAGTAGTATCGGGGGGCCGGGGGCTTTGAGTAATTCACCCCTCCACTTT.

The chain combines TRBV19 with TRBJ1-1; the D gene is possibly TRBD1 (5 bases). Germline V gene data show CDR1 as LNHDA and CDR2 as SQIVND (reference sequence). V was cut by 1 base and J by 0 bases, with 12 bases left in between. CDR3 size: 16 residues. CDR3 DNA: TGTGCCAGTAGTATAGGTGGGGGGTTAATGAACACTGAAGCTTTCTTT. This gives the protein CASSIGGGLMNTEAFF.

Comments on this clone: The junction shows a germline mismatch at one end, possibly a read error. The V call is TRBV6-5, the J call TRBJ2-1; TRBD2 matches 9 bases. This CDR3 contains 15 residues. Germline V CDR1 and CDR2: MNHEY, SVGAGI. CDR3 sequence (DNA): TGTGCCAGCAGCGAGAGCGGGAGGTCCTCCAATGAGCAGTTCTTC. Its protein is CASSESGRSSNEQFF.

This clone was detected once. This sequence joins TRBV9 and TRBJ1-3, with 8 nucleotides matching TRBD1. V lost 2 bases to trimming and J lost 0 bases; unmatched junction nucleotides: 10. CDR1 is SGDLS, CDR2 YYNGEE, per germline. The CDR3 contains 18 residues. In nucleotides, the CDR3 is TGTGCCAGCAGCGTGAGAAACGGACAGGGTCACTCTGGAAACACCATATATTTT. Amino acids: CASSVRNGQGHSGNTIYF.

This clone turned up a few times. This chain joins TRBV28 and TRBJ1-5, with 12 nucleotides matching TRBD1. The CDR3 length is 16 residues. V lost 10 bases and J lost 1; bases outside the gene matches: 8. Germline CDR1 is MDHEN and CDR2 is SYDVKM. This CDR3 reads CATRDRGLRSNQPQHF. CDR3 DNA sequence: TGTGCCACCAGGGACAGGGGGCTTCGCAGCAATCAGCCCCAGCATTTT.

The V and J genes are TRBV7-8 and TRBJ2-5; D is uncertain. The germline V gene encodes CDR1 SGHVS and CDR2 FQNEAQ. This CDR3 contains 15 residues. V was shortened by 7 bases and J by 3 bases, with 18 bases between the two germline ends. The CDR3 here is CASTHLGGAEETQYF. In DNA form, the CDR3 reads TGTGCCAGCACCCATCTTGGCGGAGCCGAAGAGACCCAGTACTTC.

The genes are TRBV28 and TRBJ1-4, with 7 bases matching TRBD1. Unmatched junction bases numbered 6, after V lost 7 bases and J lost 4 bases. Germline-derived CDR1 and CDR2 are MDHEN and SYDVKM. CDR3 length: 14 amino acids. For the CDR3, the DNA is TGTGCCAGCATCCGGGACAGCAATAATGAAAAACTGTTTTTT. Translated, it gives CASIRDSNNEKLFF.

The CDR3 sequence is CASSPGTGGNQPQHF. CDR3 sequence (DNA): TGTGCCAGCAGCCCCGGGACAGGCGGCAATCAGCCCCAGCATTTT. The V call is TRBV7-9, the J call TRBJ1-5; 8 bases are shared with TRBD1. This CDR3 has 15 residues. Germline V gene data show CDR1 as SEHNR and CDR2 as FQNEAQ (reference sequence). Germline trimming cut 5 bases from V and 2 bases from J; bases unmatched to any gene: 5.

The V call is TRBV4-1, the J call TRBJ1-2; TRBD1 matches at 7 bases. Germline trimming cut 6 bases from V and 7 bases from J; bases unmatched to any gene: 17. CDR1 MGHRA and CDR2 YSYEKL come from the germline V gene. This CDR3 has 16 amino acids. In nucleotides, the CDR3 is TGCGCCAGCAGTTACCAACAGGGGATAATGGTTGGTGGCTACACCTTC. Amino acids: CASSYQQGIMVGGYTF.

The CDR3 bases are TGTGCCAGCAGTTTAAGTCAGGTCTATGGCTACACCTTC. Encoded protein: CASSLSQVYGYTF. This chain links TRBV12-3 or TRBV12-4 with TRBJ1-2; D is undetermined. The CDR3 has 13 residues. Trimming removed 2 bases from V and 4 bases from J, with 8 bases in between.

The chain recombines TRBV4-1 with TRBJ2-1, with 7 bases lining up with TRBD2. V gave up 0 bases and J gave up 0 bases; unmatched junction bases: 11. CDR1 is MGHRA and CDR2 is YSYEKL in the germline V gene. The CDR3 has 19 amino acids. In nucleotides, the CDR3 is TGCGCCAGCAGCCAAGATACCGCAGCGGGAATAGGCTCCTACAATGAGCAGTTCTTC. Translation: CASSQDTAAGIGSYNEQFF.

This sequence joins TRBV18 and TRBJ2-7; TRBD2 matches 13 bases. CDR3 length: 13 amino acids. Germline V gene sequence: CDR1 KGHSH, CDR2 LQKENI. V was clipped by 8 bases and J by 5 bases; unmatched bases: 3. CDR3 in DNA: TGTGCCAGCGGGACTAGCGGGAAGCACGAGCAGTACTTC. Protein: CASGTSGKHEQYF.

The CDR3: CASSVGQGIQPQHF. In nucleotides, the CDR3 is TGTGCCAGCAGCGTCGGACAGGGTATTCAGCCCCAGCATTTT. The J gene is TRBJ1-5, the V gene TRBV5-6, with TRBD1 matching over 8 bases. Germline CDR1 is SGHDT and CDR2 is YYEEEE. V gave up 4 bases and J gave up 6 bases; unmatched junction bases: 6. The CDR3 spans 14 residues.

J is TRBJ2-7 and V is TRBV19; 10 nucleotides match TRBD2. The CDR3 extends over 15 amino acids. Germline V gene lookup returns CDR1 LNHDA and CDR2 SQIVND (reference sequence). The ends lost 6 bases at V and 0 bases at J; junction bases unmatched: 5. The CDR3 DNA reads TGTGCCAGTAGCCGATCTAGCGGGAGCTCCTACGAGCAGTACTTC. It translates to CASSRSSGSSYEQYF.

This clone appeared a single time. This chain joins TRBV27 and TRBJ2-2, with 8 positions matching TRBD1. The CDR3 length is 16 residues. Trimming cost V 4 bases and J 1 base; bases outside gene matches: 5. Germline V gives CDR1 MNHEY, CDR2 SMNVEV (reference sequence). In DNA form, the CDR3 reads TGTGCCAGCAGTTCGGCACAGGGGGGGAACACCGGGGAGCTGTTTTTT. Amino acid sequence: CASSSAQGGNTGELFF.